A selection of T cell receptor beta chains follows, all from one sample in a study of blood T cell repertoires in COVID-19. Sequenced by immunoSEQ multiplex PCR; TCRdb stores in-frame clones only, minus some. The sample has about 210,000 clones, roughly 84% seen once. Sequencing input: PBMCs or T cells enriched from blood (not recorded which). Source of these receptors: a woman aged 30 to 39 who had been exposed to COVID-19. The CDR3 runs from the conserved cysteine through the conserved F or W. D genes are given only for firm matches. For some rows the clone size is stated as once, few or many, or as a class when expanded; others skip it.

.	TRBV14	TRBJ1-2	.	TGTGCCAGCAGCCAAGCGGGGAGGGGAAGCTATGGCTACACCTTC	CASSQAGRGSYGYTF
.	TRBV18	TRBJ1-1	.	TGTGCCAGCTCCCGCAGGGAGGGGGACACTGAAGCTTTCTTT	CASSRREGDTEAFF
.	TRBV7-9	TRBJ1-4	.	TGTGCCAGCAGCCGAGAGGGTTCAACTAATGAAAAACTGTTTTTT	CASSREGSTNEKLFF
TRBD1	TRBV6-5	TRBJ2-5	.	TGTGCCAGTAGCCGGGACAGGGGTTGGGAGACCCAGTACTTC	CASSRDRGWETQYF
TRBD2	TRBV7-6	TRBJ2-5	.	TGTGCCAGCAGTCCGGAACTAGCGGGGGGAAACTACCAAGAGACCCAGTACTTC	CASSPELAGGNYQETQYF
.	TRBV5-8	TRBJ1-2	.	TGTGCCAGCAGCTTGGTAGTCTACACCTTC	CASSLVVYTF
TRBD1	TRBV3-1/TRBV3-2	TRBJ1-4	.	TGTGCCAGCCTAAGGACAGGCAAAAATGAAAAACTGTTTTTT	CASLRTGKNEKLFF
.	TRBV5-4	TRBJ2-7	.	TGTGCCAGCAGCTTGGCAGGGGCCTACTACGAGCAGTACTTC	CASSLAGAYYEQYF
TRBD1	TRBV6-6	TRBJ2-7	.	TGTGCCAGCAACGAGCAGGGGGCGCCCTACGAGCAGTACTTC	CASNEQGAPYEQYF
.	TRBV7-2	TRBJ1-4	.	TGTGCCAGCAGTAGAGACAGTGACCTGACGAATGAAAAACTGTTTTTT	CASSRDSDLTNEKLFF
.	TRBV2	TRBJ1-2	.	TGTGCCAGAAGGACAGACTATGGCTACACCTTC	CARRTDYGYTF
TRBD2	TRBV10-1	TRBJ2-1	.	TGCGCCAGCAGTAGTGGACTAGCGGGGAATGGATACAATGAGCAGTTCTTC	CASSSGLAGNGYNEQFF
TRBD1	TRBV3-1/TRBV3-2	TRBJ1-3	.	TGTGCCAGCACCGGGACAGGGGGACCTGGAAACACCATATATTTT	CASTGTGGPGNTIYF
TRBD2	TRBV5-6	TRBJ2-2	.	TGTGCCAGCAGCACCGCCTTGACTAGCCCGAACACCGGGGAGCTGTTTTTT	CASSTALTSPNTGELFF
TRBD2	TRBV5-1	TRBJ2-5	.	TGCGCCAGCAGCTTGATGACGACTAGCGGGGGGTCGTTTCGAGAGACCCAGTACTTC	CASSLMTTSGGSFRETQYF
.	TRBV3-1/TRBV3-2	TRBJ2-7	.	TGTGCCAGCAGTTCCGGACGGACACTCTACTACGAGCAGTACTTC	CASSSGRTLYYEQYF
TRBD2	TRBV9	TRBJ2-3	.	TGTGCCAGCAGCGTAAGCCCCTCCCGGCTAGCGGGGGGAGATACGCAGTATTTT	CASSVSPSRLAGGDTQYF
.	TRBV5-1	TRBJ1-4	.	TGCGCCAGCAGCTTGGAAGGGGGGGCAACTAATGAAAAACTGTTTTTT	CASSLEGGATNEKLFF
TRBD1	TRBV2	TRBJ1-1	.	TGTGCCAACGGGTACAGGGGGAACACTGAAGCTTTCTTT	CANGYRGNTEAFF
.	TRBV3-1/TRBV3-2	TRBJ2-3	.	TGTGCCAGCAGCCAAGTTGGCGGGGCTGGCACAGATACGCAGTATTTT	CASSQVGGAGTDTQYF
.	TRBV5-1	TRBJ2-2	once	TGCGCCAGCACCTTCCTGAGCAACCGGCGGACCGGGGAGCTGTTTTTT	CASTFLSNRRTGELFF
TRBD2	TRBV27	TRBJ2-5	.	TGTGCCAGCAGTTTAATGGCTAGCGGGGACCCAGAGACCCAGTACTTC	CASSLMASGDPETQYF
TRBD1	TRBV29-1	TRBJ1-1	.	TGCAGCGTTGAACCCCGAGACCGGGACAGAGCCACTGAAGCTTTCTTT	CSVEPRDRDRATEAFF
TRBD1	TRBV5-1	TRBJ1-1	.	TGCGCCAGCAGCCCGAGACAGGGTAGGGACACTGAAGCTTTCTTT	CASSPRQGRDTEAFF
TRBD1	TRBV6-2/TRBV6-3	TRBJ1-5	.	TGTGCCAGCAGCCCACAGGGGGCAGGACAGCCCCAGCATTTT	CASSPQGAGQPQHF
.	TRBV27	TRBJ1-1	once	TGTGCCAGCAGTTTATCCCGGAACACTGAAGCTTTCTTT	CASSLSRNTEAFF
.	TRBV29-1	TRBJ1-1	.	TGCAGCGTCGTGGTGGGCAGTGCCGTCACTGAAGCTTTCTTT	CSVVVGSAVTEAFF
.	TRBV14	TRBJ1-2	.	TGTGCCAGCAGCCAAGGGGAGGGTAACTCTGGCTACACCTTC	CASSQGEGNSGYTF
.	TRBV19	TRBJ2-1	.	TGTGCCAGTAGTATAGACCACAGGGACAATGAGCAGTTCTTC	CASSIDHRDNEQFF
.	TRBV20-1	TRBJ2-7	.	TGCAGTGCTAGTCAGGGGATCTACGAGCAGTACTTC	CSASQGIYEQYF
TRBD1	TRBV9	TRBJ2-7	.	TGTGCCAGCAGCCCGAGCCGGGACAGTACGGGTGAGCAGTACTTC	CASSPSRDSTGEQYF
.	TRBV2	TRBJ2-3	once	TGTGCCAGCAGTAAACCGGGGGGCGGGTCGGATACGCAGTATTTT	CASSKPGGGSDTQYF
TRBD2	TRBV20-1	TRBJ2-3	.	TGCAGTGCTAGTATGCTAGCGGGGGGGGGCAGCACAGATACGCAGTATTTT	CSASMLAGGGSTDTQYF
.	TRBV9	TRBJ2-7	once	TGTGCCAGCAGCGTAGGGCAGGGAACCTACGAGCAGTACTTC	CASSVGQGTYEQYF
TRBD2	TRBV4-3	TRBJ2-3	.	TGCGCCAGCAGGTCGGCGGCGGGGGGGACCACAGATACGCAGTATTTT	CASRSAAGGTTDTQYF
TRBD2	TRBV19	TRBJ2-3	.	TGTGCCAGTCGTCGGACTAGCGGGAGCACAGATACGCAGTATTTT	CASRRTSGSTDTQYF
.	TRBV6-6	TRBJ2-5	few	TGTGCCAGCAGTCTGAGGACAGAATCCCAGCTAACAGAGACCCAGTACTTC	CASSLRTESQLTETQYF
.	TRBV19	TRBJ2-2	.	TGTGCCAGTAGTATGGCCCAAGCAGGGGCCGGGGAGCTGTTTTTT	CASSMAQAGAGELFF
.	TRBV3-1/TRBV3-2	TRBJ1-5	.	TGTGCCAGCAGCCAAGGAAACAGGGGCAATCAGCCCCAGCATTTT	CASSQGNRGNQPQHF
.	TRBV4-1	TRBJ1-2	.	TGCGCCAGCAGCCAGAGGACAGCCGGTGACTATGGCTACACCTTC	CASSQRTAGDYGYTF
.	TRBV5-1	TRBJ1-5	.	TGCGCCAGCAGCTTGGGAGGGGGAAATCAGCCCCAGCATTTT	CASSLGGGNQPQHF
.	TRBV6-1	TRBJ1-3	few	TGTGCCAGCAGTGAAGCGCTCAGGGTGGGAAGCTCTGGAAACACCATATATTTT	CASSEALRVGSSGNTIYF
.	TRBV6-2/TRBV6-3	TRBJ1-6	.	TGTGCCAGCAGTCAAAATCCTAACAGTCATTCACCCCTCCACTTT	CASSQNPNSHSPLHF
.	TRBV5-4	TRBJ2-7	medium-sized	TGTGCCAGCAGCTTGGACGCAGCGACCTACGAGCAGTACTTC	CASSLDAATYEQYF
TRBD1	TRBV18	TRBJ1-2	once	TGTGCCAGCTCAGCGACAGGGGGCGCCTATGGCTACACCTTC	CASSATGGAYGYTF
.	TRBV15	TRBJ1-2	once	TGTGCCACCAGCAGAGATGGGCAGAGCTATGGCTACACCTTC	CATSRDGQSYGYTF
.	TRBV6-2/TRBV6-3	TRBJ2-1	.	TGTGCCAGCAGTTCTACACGCGGGGCCTACAATGAGCAGTTCTTC	CASSSTRGAYNEQFF
.	TRBV2	TRBJ2-7	.	TGTGCCAGCACGAAGGAGATGAGCTCCTACGAGCAGTACTTC	CASTKEMSSYEQYF
.	TRBV6-5	TRBJ2-3	.	TGTGCCAGCAGTTACGGGCTAGCCACGGCAGATACGCAGTATTTT	CASSYGLATADTQYF
.	TRBV5-1	TRBJ2-7	.	TGCGCCAGCAGTTCTCGCGACAGAGGATACGAGCAGTACTTC	CASSSRDRGYEQYF
TRBD1	TRBV19	TRBJ1-5	.	TGTGCCAGTAGTTCACCCCGACAGGGAGTGGGTCAGCCCCAGCATTTT	CASSSPRQGVGQPQHF
TRBD2	TRBV15	TRBJ2-3	.	TGTGCCACCGAACTAGCGGGGGGAACAGATACGCAGTATTTT	CATELAGGTDTQYF